This T cell receptor beta chain was identified during a study of siplizumab effects on memory and regulatory T cells. Points from the study as a whole: The mapping of alloreactive clones to unstimulated subsets covered only a minor fraction of them. Naive T cells were seen as more diverse than memory cells and as major alloresponse contributors.

As to this clone: Antigen: not known.

For every sample, 90,000 to 100,000 TCR templates were assayed. Sequenced by immunoSEQ multiplex PCR; TCRdb stores in-frame clones only, minus some. The data hold 120,000 or so clones, with around nine tenths observed a single time. This TCR came from a human donor in good health. Material for sequencing was CD4+ T cells sorted from blood.

CDR3 sequence (DNA): TGTGCCAGTAGTATAGATCGCGGTACACGGGAGTTCTTC. Amino acids: CASSIDRGTREFF. V and J are TRBV19 and TRBJ2-1, with D unresolved. The CDR3 spans 13 residues. Germline CDR1 reads LNHDA; CDR2 reads SQIVND (reference sequence). Trimming removed 0 bases at V and 14 bases at J, with 14 bases between.